One sample yielded the 24 T cell receptor beta chains listed below, sequenced in a study of T cell clones after liver transplantation. Clones were sequenced by immunoSEQ multiplex PCR, and TCRdb holds only the in-frame ones, with some missing. This sample yields around 78,000 clones, of which roughly 80% are seen a single time; approximately 2.8% belongs to the top ten. Sequenced material: CD4+ T cells from blood, taken at the 22-month timepoint. These receptors were collected from a human patient who received a liver transplant. These T cells may partly come from the graft donor.

The chain couples TRBV9 to TRBJ1-1, with D maybe TRBD1 (5 bases). CDR1 is SGDLS and CDR2 is YYNGEE in the germline V gene. The V and J ends lost 0 bases and 0 bases respectively, with 12 bases between them. The length of the CDR3 is 16 residues. CDR3 residues: CASSVESTGMNTEAFF. The CDR3 DNA reads TGTGCCAGCAGCGTAGAATCCACAGGAATGAACACTGAAGCTTTCTTT.

The chain employs TRBV29-1 and TRBJ1-2; D uncertain. Per germline, CDR1 SQVTM and CDR2 ANQGSEA. Trimming removed 4 bases from V and 8 bases from J, with 20 bases in between. The CDR3 covers 14 residues. The CDR3 DNA sequence: TGCAGCGTTGGGCACAGTGTAGAGCGTGGCGGCTACACCTTC. This translates into CSVGHSVERGGYTF.

The V gene is TRBV7-3, the J gene TRBJ1-6; 8 nucleotides line up with TRBD1. CDR3 length equals 16 residues. Germline V gene lookup returns CDR1 SGHTA and CDR2 FQGTGA. With 2 bases clipped from V and 13 bases from J, the junction kept 13 bases outside the gene matches. The CDR3 region is CASSLYPLGQGSPLHF. The DNA for the CDR3 is TGTGCCAGCAGCTTATACCCTCTAGGACAGGGATCCCCCCTCCACTTT. The full variable domain, rest sourced from reference TRBV7-3 and TRBJ1-6, is GAGVSQTPSNKVTEKGKYVELRCDPISGHTALYWYRQSLGQGPEFLIYFQGTGAADDSGLPNDRFFAVRPEGSVSTLKIQRTERGDSAVYLCASSLYPLGQGSPLHFGNGTRLTVT.

The gene calls are TRBV2 and TRBJ2-3; 9 bases are shared with TRBD1. Germline assignment: CDR1 SNHLY and CDR2 FYNNEI. Losses at the gene ends were 1 base for V and 5 bases for J; bases not matched to a gene: 4. This CDR3 is built from 15 residues. The CDR3 spells CASSEGGQGKDTQYF. The CDR3 DNA reads as TGTGCCAGCAGTGAAGGAGGACAGGGGAAAGATACGCAGTATTTT.

V usage is TRBV15 and J usage is TRBJ2-5, with D possibly being TRBD1 (5 bases). Trimming cost V 1 base and J 5 bases, with 14 bases left between them. This CDR3 contains 15 residues. Per the germline V gene, CDR1 is LNHNV and CDR2 is YYDKDF (reference sequence). CDR3 region: CATSRVAGAPETQYF. The CDR3 DNA sequence: TGTGCCACCAGCAGAGTGGCTGGGGCTCCCGAGACCCAGTACTTC.

The CDR3 nucleotides are TGTGCCAGTAGTATTACCGGGACAGGGCACTACGAGCAGTACTTC. Its protein is CASSITGTGHYEQYF. V and J are TRBV19 and TRBJ2-7; 9 nucleotides line up with TRBD1. This CDR3 is built from 15 residues. V trimming: 3 bases; J trimming: 3 bases; junction bases outside the gene matches: 6. Looked up from germline, CDR1 is LNHDA and CDR2 is SQIVND (reference sequence).

The chain carries TRBV13 and TRBJ2-5, with TRBD2 matching 9 bases. The CDR3 is 17 amino acids. Trimming took 0 bases from V and 5 from J; bases not matched to a gene: 10. Germline values: CDR1 PRHDT, CDR2 FYEKMQ (reference sequence). CDR3 in DNA: TGTGCCAGCAGCTTAGGACTAGCGGGTACTACCGTGGAGACCCAGTACTTC. Translation: CASSLGLAGTTVETQYF.

V is TRBV11-3 and J is TRBJ2-5; no definite D call. Per germline, CDR1 SGHNT and CDR2 YENEEA. V lost 2 bases to trimming and J lost 3 bases, with 7 bases between them. CDR3 length: 13 residues. The CDR3 sequence: CASSLYQKETQYF. CDR3 sequence (DNA): TGTGCCAGCAGCTTATATCAAAAAGAGACCCAGTACTTC.

This clone was recorded only once. J is TRBJ2-7 and V is TRBV6-5, with 7 bases lining up with TRBD1. CDR1 MNHEY and CDR2 SVGAGI come from the germline V gene. CDR3 size: 13 residues. V lost 6 bases to trimming and J lost 2 bases; unmatched junction nucleotides: 4. In DNA, the CDR3 is TGTGCCAGCAGGCACAGGGGAACCTACGAGCAGTACTTC. Translation gives CASRHRGTYEQYF.

This clone was counted only a few times. The rearrangement uses TRBV7-9 and TRBJ1-3; D perhaps matches TRBD1 (5 bases). CDR3 length equals 18 residues. V dropped 6 bases and J dropped 0 bases, with 21 bases sitting between them. Germline loops: CDR1 SEHNR, CDR2 FQNEAQ (reference sequence). CDR3 region: CASRIGTLTPSSGNTIYF. The CDR3 nucleotides are TGTGCCAGCAGGATCGGGACGCTGACTCCGAGCTCTGGAAACACCATATATTTT.

This chain joins TRBV5-1 and TRBJ2-1; TRBD1 matches 7 bases. CDR1 is SGHRS, CDR2 YFSETQ, per germline. The V segment lost 4 bases and the J segment 5 bases; nucleotides outside the gene matches: 3. The CDR3 runs 13 residues. The chain's CDR3 is CASSEQGDNEQFF. CDR3 DNA sequence: TGCGCCAGCAGCGAGCAGGGGGACAATGAGCAGTTCTTC. Supplemented by reference TRBV5-1 and TRBJ2-1, the full variable domain reads KAGVTQTPRYLIKTRGQQVTLSCSPISGHRSVSWYQQTPGQGLQFLFEYFSETQRNKGNFPGRFSGRQFSNSRSEMNVSTLELGDSALYLCASSEQGDNEQFFGPGTRLTVL.

The chain has TRBV5-6 and TRBJ2-7; 8 bases are a match to TRBD2. The trim removed 4 bases at V and 4 bases at J, leaving 4 bases unmatched. Germline values: CDR1 SGHDT, CDR2 YYEEEE. The CDR3 runs to 13 residues. The CDR3 spells CASSRTSFYEQYF. In nucleotides, the CDR3 is TGTGCCAGCAGCCGGACTAGCTTTTACGAGCAGTACTTC.

The gene calls are TRBV10-3 and TRBJ2-2, with D possibly being TRBD2 (6 bases). Trimming cost V 4 bases and J 3 bases, with 9 bases left between them. Germline V gives CDR1 ENHRY, CDR2 SYGVKD. The CDR3 has 14 residues. The CDR3 DNA sequence: TGTGCCATCAGTGTCGGACTATACACCGGGGAGCTGTTTTTT. Protein: CAISVGLYTGELFF.

This chain joins TRBV7-2 and TRBJ2-7; TRBD1 aligns across 10 bases. V trimming: 3 bases; J trimming: 1 base; junction bases outside the gene matches: 3. There are 15 residues in the CDR3. Germline V gives CDR1 SGHTA, CDR2 FQGNSA. The CDR3 sequence: CASSFDRGRSYEQYF. CDR3 DNA: TGTGCCAGCAGCTTCGACAGGGGGCGTTCCTACGAGCAGTACTTC.

The chain is built from TRBV7-2 and TRBJ2-3, with a possible D match to TRBD2 (6 bases). V dropped 5 bases and J dropped 0 bases, with 9 bases sitting between them. The CDR3 length is 14 residues. Germline V gives CDR1 SGHTA, CDR2 FQGNSA. As DNA, the CDR3 is TGTGCCAGCAGCCGAAGCGGGAGCACAGATACGCAGTATTTT. Translated: CASSRSGSTDTQYF.

The rearrangement joins TRBV6-6 to TRBJ1-1; D not certain. The CDR3 is made up of 15 amino acids. Germline CDR1 reads MNHNY; CDR2 reads SVGAGI (reference sequence). Trimming removed 2 bases from V and 0 bases from J, with 10 bases in between. The CDR3 reads CASSYGNGLNTEAFF. Written as DNA, the CDR3 is TGTGCCAGCAGTTACGGGAACGGATTGAACACTGAAGCTTTCTTT.

The chain links TRBV29-1 to TRBJ2-2; 11 bases are shared with TRBD2. From germline, CDR1 is SQVTM and CDR2 ANQGSEA. This CDR3 has 14 residues. The junction had 4 bases not matched to a gene; V was cut back by 5 bases and J by 5 bases. CDR3 in DNA: TGCAGCGTTCCGGGACTAGCGGAAACCGGGGAGCTGTTTTTT. This codes for CSVPGLAETGELFF.

The chain carries TRBV14 and TRBJ2-7; D is unresolved. The CDR3 spans 12 residues. In germline, CDR1 is SGHDN, CDR2 FVKESK. The V and J ends lost 2 bases and 0 bases respectively, with 2 bases between them. The CDR3 bases are TGTGCCAGCAGCCAAAGCTCCTACGAGCAGTACTTC. Its translation: CASSQSSYEQYF.

The V gene is TRBV18, the J gene TRBJ1-3, with a tentative D call TRBD1 (5 bases). Trimming stripped 3 bases from V and 3 bases from J, with 12 bases between. The germline gives CDR1 KGHSH, CDR2 LQKENI. CDR3 length: 15 amino acids. CDR3 bases: TGTGCCAGCTCACCTCTACGGGACTTTGGAAACACCATATATTTT. Translated: CASSPLRDFGNTIYF.

V and J are TRBV7-8 and TRBJ1-5, with a possible D match to TRBD1 (6 bases). From germline, CDR1 is SGHVS and CDR2 FQNEAQ. This CDR3 region has 13 residues. The V and J ends lost 5 bases and 4 bases respectively, with 9 bases between them. The DNA for the CDR3 is TGTGCCAGCAGCCGGACAGTTAATCAGCCCCAGCATTTT. It encodes CASSRTVNQPQHF.

This chain links TRBV11-2 with TRBJ2-7; D not certain. Germline CDR1 and CDR2: SGHAT and FQNNGV. The CDR3 extends over 12 amino acids. Trimming pared 5 bases from V and 6 bases from J, leaving 11 bases between. CDR3 nucleotides: TGTGCCAGCAGCCCCCATACGGGCGAGCAGTACTTC. Amino acid sequence: CASSPHTGEQYF.

This clone was detected only a few times. This sample also contains other DNA sequences that code for the same CDR3. V and J are TRBV19 and TRBJ2-7; 8 bases fit TRBD1. Per the germline V gene, CDR1 is LNHDA and CDR2 is SQIVND (reference sequence). V trimming: 3 bases; J trimming: 2 bases; junction bases outside the gene matches: 3. This CDR3 is 14 amino acids long. CDR3 amino acids: CASSIRGRPYEQYF. The CDR3 DNA is TGTGCCAGTAGTATCAGGGGGCGTCCCTACGAGCAGTACTTC. Looking up the rest from reference TRBV19 and TRBJ2-7 gives the full variable domain: DGGITQSPKYLFRKEGQNVTLSCEQNLNHDAMYWYRQDPGQGLRLIYYSQIVNDFQKGDIAEGYSVSREKKESFPLTVTSAQKNPTAFYLCASSIRGRPYEQYFGPGTRLTVT.

This chain connects TRBV28 to TRBJ1-5; 9 nucleotides match TRBD1. V dropped 6 bases and J dropped 4; count of bases not matched to a gene: 4. CDR1 and CDR2 from the germline V gene are MDHEN and SYDVKM. This CDR3 comprises 14 residues. The CDR3 nucleotides read TGTGCCAGCAGACCCGACAGGGGGAATCAGCCCCAGCATTTT. Encoded protein: CASRPDRGNQPQHF.

The DNA for the CDR3 is TGTGCCAGCAGGGCTGGCGGGACGGCCGGGGAGCTGTTTTTT. Translation gives CASRAGGTAGELFF. The rearrangement joins TRBV6-4 to TRBJ2-2; a possible D gene is TRBD2 (6 bases). V lost 6 bases to trimming and J lost 6 bases, with 14 bases between them. Per the germline V gene, CDR1 is MRHNA and CDR2 is SNTAGT. The CDR3 has 14 amino acids.